One T cell receptor (beta chain) is described in this entry. This clonotype was found a few times. The target of this receptor is not known. Base quality data are lacking; no much larger clone is found one base away. Bone marrow was sampled from every patient at the time of active disease. Ficoll-Hypaque density gradient centrifugation was used to isolate the bone marrow mononuclear cells. Myeloma plasma cells were removed and CD138-negative cells were obtained by negative selection following labeling with CD138 magnetic microbeads on a MACS separator. Purity of the isolated cells was checked by flow cytometry on an Attune NxT using CD138 antibodies. TRIzol reagent was used to extract total RNA, and a NanoDrop spectrophotometer was used to quantify the extracted RNA. Paired RNA-seq and IR-seq were performed on each patient's CD138-negative bone marrow sample. The source of the sample is a study of read filtering for tumor transcriptome and immune sequencing (TCRdb year 2020). Regarding the study in general: The cohort was composed of 17 to 20 male and roughly 13 female patients, with a mean age of roughly 70 years and an age range of roughly 45 to 85. By revised international staging, eight or nine patients were R-ISS I, under 20 were R-ISS II and about 7 were R-ISS III. After DNase treatment, whole-transcriptome libraries were prepared using the TruSeq RNA Access Library Prep Kit. TCR-region mapped reads per sample ranged from about 4 to 10.27 million with IR-seq versus only about 75 to 1273 with RNA-seq. Using the same bone marrow samples, the study ran both targeted immune repertoire sequencing and bulk whole-transcriptome sequencing and then compared the TCR repertoires from each method. One of the main goals was to work out a read-filtering strategy for immune repertoire data, in particular whether clonotypes backed by only a single read should be removed. The investigation overall reported the following: Single-read clonotypes made up about 82% of clonotypes but only about 3.5% of total reads in IR-seq, compared with about 69% of clonotypes and roughly 45% of reads in RNA-seq. The correlation between IR-seq and RNA-seq shared clonotype proportions was increased by removal of single-read clonotypes. The sorted CD138-negative fraction was a mixed bone marrow immune population, not purified T cells. Compared with RNA-seq, IR-seq captured clonotypes at much higher depth and more reliably, and a smaller IR-seq throughput was enough to identify most shared clonotypes.

Trimming removed 0 bases from V and 3 bases from J, leaving 10 bases between the germline ends. The germline V gene supplies CDR1 SGHDN and CDR2 FVKESK. The CDR3 contains 15 residues, cysteine and phenylalanine counted. Only CDR3 DNA remains: 45 bases, in frame from the first base. Starting from 400 ng RNA, TCR libraries were constructed with the Immunoverse kit using molecular barcoded adaptors that cover the alpha/delta and beta/gamma chains. The same RNA used for transcriptome sequencing was used for TCR library preparation. Sequencing of TCR libraries was carried out on an Illumina HiSeq 4000 with 2 x 150 cycles. The published analysis was carried out like this. MiXCR aligned TCR reads to human V, D, J and C references and assembled the aligned reads into CDR3 clonotypes, with quality filtering and error correction included. The tcR package in R was used to analyze clonotype counts and gene usage diversity. For inspection of raw mapping reads, RNA-seq reads were mapped by STAR aligner version 2.5.3a onto GRCh37 of the human genome. IR-seq fastq files were randomly downsampled with Seqtk 1.3 to test the effect of sequencing depth on detected clonotypes. The public reads were reprocessed in TCRdb via fastp at Q25 and MiXCR, keeping in-frame beta chains. Entries are consolidated by CDR3 protein sequence, retaining the most common genes and DNA. What appears here as the V and J calls and clone size reflects TCRdb's work, not the paper's. For this sample there are 130,000 or so distinct CDR3 sequences; about 12% appear just once. The ten most abundant clones make up 7% to 9% of the sample.

The receptor chain draws on TRBV14 and TRBJ2-3; matching of 6 bases hints at TRBD2 as the D gene. This clonotype originated in a donor aged 40 or over with multiple myeloma. What was sequenced was a population of CD138-negative cells sorted from bone marrow. Interpreted using the paper, the cell subset or site label stands for: bone marrow mononuclear cells depleted of CD138+ plasma/myeloma cells by negative magnetic selection. The CDR3 amino acid sequence is: CASSQDVEGTDTQYF. The bases are TGTGCCAGCAGCCAAGATGTGGAGGGTACAGATACGCAGTATTTT.